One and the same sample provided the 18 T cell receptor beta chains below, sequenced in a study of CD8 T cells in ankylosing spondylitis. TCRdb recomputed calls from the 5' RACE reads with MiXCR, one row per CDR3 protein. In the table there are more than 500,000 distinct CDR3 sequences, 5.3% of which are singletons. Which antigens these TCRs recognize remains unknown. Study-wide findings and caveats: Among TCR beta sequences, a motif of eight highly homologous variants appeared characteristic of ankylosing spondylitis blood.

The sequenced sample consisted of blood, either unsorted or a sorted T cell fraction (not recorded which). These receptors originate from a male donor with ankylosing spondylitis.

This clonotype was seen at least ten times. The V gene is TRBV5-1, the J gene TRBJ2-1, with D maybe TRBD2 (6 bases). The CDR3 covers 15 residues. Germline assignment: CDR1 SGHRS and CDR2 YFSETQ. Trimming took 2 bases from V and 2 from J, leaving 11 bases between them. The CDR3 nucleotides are TGCGCCAGCAGCTTTGGGAGGAACCCCTACAATGAGCAGTTCTTC. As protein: CASSFGRNPYNEQFF.

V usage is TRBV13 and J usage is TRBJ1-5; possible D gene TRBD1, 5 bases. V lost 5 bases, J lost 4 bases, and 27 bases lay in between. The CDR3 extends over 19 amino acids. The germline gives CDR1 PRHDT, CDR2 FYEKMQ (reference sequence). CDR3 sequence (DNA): TGTGCCAGCAGCCCTAGGGGAAGGCCCTCCGTCGTCAGGAATCAGCCCCAGCATTTT. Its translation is CASSPRGRPSVVRNQPQHF.

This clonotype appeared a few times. The CDR3 spells CATSDLSASDYNEQFF. The CDR3 DNA sequence: TGTGCCACCAGTGATTTGTCCGCTAGCGACTACAATGAGCAGTTCTTC. This chain joins TRBV24-1 and TRBJ2-1; D perhaps matches TRBD2 (6 bases). The germline V gene encodes CDR1 KGHDR and CDR2 SFDVKD. V lost 0 bases to trimming and J lost 3 bases, with 11 bases between them. CDR3 length: 16 residues.

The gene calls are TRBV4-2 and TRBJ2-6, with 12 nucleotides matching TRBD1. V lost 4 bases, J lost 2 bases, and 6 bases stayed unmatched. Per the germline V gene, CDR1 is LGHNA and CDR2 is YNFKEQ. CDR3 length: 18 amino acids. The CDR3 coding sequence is TGTGCCAGCAGCCCTGTTGGGACAGGGGGCGCTGGGGCCAACGTCCTGACTTTC. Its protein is CASSPVGTGGAGANVLTF.

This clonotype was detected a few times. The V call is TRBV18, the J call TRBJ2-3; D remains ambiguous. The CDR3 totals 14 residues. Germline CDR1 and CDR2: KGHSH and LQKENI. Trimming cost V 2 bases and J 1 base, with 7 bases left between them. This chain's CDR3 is CASSPYQGTDTQYF. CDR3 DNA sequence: TGTGCCAGCTCACCATACCAGGGCACAGATACGCAGTATTTT.

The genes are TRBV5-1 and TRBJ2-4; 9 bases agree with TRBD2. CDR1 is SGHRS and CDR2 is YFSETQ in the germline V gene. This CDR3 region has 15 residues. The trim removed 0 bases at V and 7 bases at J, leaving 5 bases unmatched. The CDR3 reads CASSLAFSGSNIQYF. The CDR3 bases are TGCGCCAGCAGCTTGGCCTTTAGCGGGAGTAACATTCAGTACTTC. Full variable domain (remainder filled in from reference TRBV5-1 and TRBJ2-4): KAGVTQTPRYLIKTRGQQVTLSCSPISGHRSVSWYQQTPGQGLQFLFEYFSETQRNKGNFPGRFSGRQFSNSRSEMNVSTLELGDSALYLCASSLAFSGSNIQYFGAGTRLSVL.

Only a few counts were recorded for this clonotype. The CDR3 nucleotides are TGCAGTGCCCTTGAGGGGGGGACCTACAATGAGCAGTTCTTC. Encoded protein: CSALEGGTYNEQFF. The genes are TRBV20-1 and TRBJ2-1; D is perhaps TRBD2 (7 bases). The CDR3 contains 14 residues. Germline CDR1 DFQATT, CDR2 SNEGSKA (reference sequence). The V end was cut by 6 bases, the J end by 2 bases, with 14 bases between.

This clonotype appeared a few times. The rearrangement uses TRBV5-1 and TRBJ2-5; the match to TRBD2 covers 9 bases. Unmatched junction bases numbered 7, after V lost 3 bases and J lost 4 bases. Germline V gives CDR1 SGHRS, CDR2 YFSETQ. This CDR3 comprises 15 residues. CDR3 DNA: TGCGCCAGCAGCTGGGGGGCTAGCGGGGTAGAGACCCAGTACTTC. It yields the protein CASSWGASGVETQYF.

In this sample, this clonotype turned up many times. CDR3 sequence (DNA): TGCGCCAGCAGCTTGGTTTCTTACACAGATACGCAGTATTTT. Its translation is CASSLVSYTDTQYF. The chain carries TRBV5-1 and TRBJ2-3; D not resolved. The V gene's germline CDR1 is SGHRS and CDR2 YFSETQ. V was trimmed by 0 bases and J by 2 bases, leaving 7 bases between them. The CDR3 spans 14 residues.

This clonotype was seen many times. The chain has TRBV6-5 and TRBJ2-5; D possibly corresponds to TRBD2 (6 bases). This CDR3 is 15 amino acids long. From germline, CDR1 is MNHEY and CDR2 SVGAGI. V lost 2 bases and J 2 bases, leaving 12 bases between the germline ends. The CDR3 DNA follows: TGTGCCAGCAGTTACGGCGGGATGGGGCAAGAGACCCAGTACTTC. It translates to CASSYGGMGQETQYF.

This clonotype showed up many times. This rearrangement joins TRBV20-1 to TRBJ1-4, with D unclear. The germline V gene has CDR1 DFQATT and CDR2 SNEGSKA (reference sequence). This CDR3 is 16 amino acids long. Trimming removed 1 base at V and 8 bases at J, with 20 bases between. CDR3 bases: TGCAGTGCTAGAGGCAGAGGAACAGTAAAAGGGGAAAAACTGTTTTTT. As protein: CSARGRGTVKGEKLFF.

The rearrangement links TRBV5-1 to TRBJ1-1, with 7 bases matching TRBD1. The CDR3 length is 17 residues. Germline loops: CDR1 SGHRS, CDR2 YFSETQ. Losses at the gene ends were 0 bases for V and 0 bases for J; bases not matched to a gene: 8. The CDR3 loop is CASSLDRQGGMNTEAFF. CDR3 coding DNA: TGCGCCAGCAGCTTGGATCGACAGGGCGGAATGAACACTGAAGCTTTCTTT.

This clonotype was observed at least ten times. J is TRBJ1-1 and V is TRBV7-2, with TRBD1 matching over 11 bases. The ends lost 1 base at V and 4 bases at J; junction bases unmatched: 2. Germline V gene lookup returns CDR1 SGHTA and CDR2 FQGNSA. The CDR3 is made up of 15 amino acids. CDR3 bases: TGTGCCAGCAGCTTAGGTGGGACAGGGGGCACTGAAGCTTTCTTT. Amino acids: CASSLGGTGGTEAFF.

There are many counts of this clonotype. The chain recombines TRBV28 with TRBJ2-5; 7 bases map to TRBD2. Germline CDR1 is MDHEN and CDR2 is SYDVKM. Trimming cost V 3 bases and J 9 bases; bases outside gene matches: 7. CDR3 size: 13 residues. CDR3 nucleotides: TGTGCCAGCAGTTTTTTCCCTGGGGGGGCCCAGTACTTC. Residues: CASSFFPGGAQYF.

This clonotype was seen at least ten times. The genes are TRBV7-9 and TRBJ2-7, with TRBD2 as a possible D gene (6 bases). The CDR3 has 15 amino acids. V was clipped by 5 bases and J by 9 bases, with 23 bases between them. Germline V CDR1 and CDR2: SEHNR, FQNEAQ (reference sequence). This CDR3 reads CASSPLGRTSGRQYF. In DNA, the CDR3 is TGTGCCAGCAGCCCGCTAGGGAGGACGTCCGGCAGGCAGTACTTC. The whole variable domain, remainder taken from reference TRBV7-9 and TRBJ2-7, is DTGVSQNPRHKITKRGQNVTFRCDPISEHNRLYWYRQTLGQGPEFLTYFQNEAQLEKSRLLSDRFSAERPKGSFSTLEIQRTEQGDSAMYLCASSPLGRTSGRQYFGPGTRLTVT.

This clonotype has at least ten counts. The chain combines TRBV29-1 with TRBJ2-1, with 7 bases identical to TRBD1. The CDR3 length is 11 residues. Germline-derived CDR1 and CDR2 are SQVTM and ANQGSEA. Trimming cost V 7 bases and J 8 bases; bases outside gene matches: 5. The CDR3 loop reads CSATGPHEQFF. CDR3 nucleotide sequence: TGCAGCGCGACAGGGCCCCATGAGCAGTTCTTC.

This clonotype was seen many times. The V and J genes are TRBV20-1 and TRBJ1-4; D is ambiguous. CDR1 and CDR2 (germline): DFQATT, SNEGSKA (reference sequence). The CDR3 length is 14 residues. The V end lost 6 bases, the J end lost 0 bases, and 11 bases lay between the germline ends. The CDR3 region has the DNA TGCAGTGCCCTTCCCCAGCCAACTAATGAAAAACTGTTTTTT. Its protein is CSALPQPTNEKLFF.

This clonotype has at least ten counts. The CDR3 coding sequence is TGCAGTGCCCTCCAGGGAGGCTCCTACAATGAGCAGTTCTTC. It translates to CSALQGGSYNEQFF. This chain links TRBV20-1 with TRBJ2-1; D possibly corresponds to TRBD2 (6 bases). Germline values: CDR1 DFQATT, CDR2 SNEGSKA (reference sequence). The V end was cut by 6 bases, the J end by 0 bases, with 12 bases between. The CDR3 spans 14 residues.